This TCR beta chain was recorded in a study of blood T cell repertoires in COVID-19 (dated by TCRdb to the early 2020s). A note on the overall study: The collaborator samples originated in the United States, Italy and Spain and spanned the acute and convalescent phases of COVID-19. The samples were drawn from two sources: the first 160 participants of the ongoing ImmuneRACE study, and 950 to 1,500 subjects contributed by 6 global collaborators. Subjects who had been exposed to COVID-19, were actively infected with it, or had recovered from it provided the deeply sampled blood TCRbeta repertoires that made up the dataset. The material from the prospective study consisted of cDNA or gDNA derived from T cells, B-cell-depleted T cells, or PBMCs. The repertoires were released in a freely available public database intended as a resource for research on the immune response to SARS-CoV-2. The sample metadata nearly always contained a de-identified subject ID, COVID-19 status, age in years and sex. Where available, HLA class I and class II types were taken from metadata supplied by the sample provider and were not determined by assay-based typing.

The collaborating institutions used their own protocols to collect whole blood in K2EDTA tubes. For TCRbeta analysis, collaborators shipped samples in one of three forms: frozen whole blood, isolated PBMCs, or DNA extracted from either of those sample types. The paper's findings and limits, for the study overall: Clinical and demographic metadata were provided uncurated, with the amount varying by source and participant.

TCRbeta CDR3 regions were amplified from genomic DNA by means of the immunoSEQ Assay, a bias-controlled multiplex PCR. Processing in the source paper ran as follows. Nucleated cell counts per sample were estimated from amplification of reference gene primers within the assay. To quantify the absolute abundance of each unique TCRbeta CDR3 rearrangement, sequence reads were collapsed and filtered. For each sample, productive Simpson clonality was calculated as the square root of Simpson's diversity index over productive rearrangements. TCRdb provides this immuneACCESS table in a form limited to in-frame rearrangements. Some clones are lacking; in checked studies, under half of them reflect an unresolved V gene, and why the rest are absent is not known. D and trimming come from the DNA, and the V and J calls and clone size come from that table. In all, the sample holds 100,000 to 150,000 clones, and more than 75% of those were seen once. The ten biggest clones cover more than 2% of the sample.

Note on this clone: Its antigen is not yet known. No quality values exist for individual bases; no much larger clone is one base distant.

Relative to germline, V is 7 bases shorter and J is 6 bases shorter, with 10 bases between their ends. From the cysteine through the phenylalanine, the CDR3 covers 12 amino acids. Of all the DNA, just the CDR3 is kept, 36 bases in frame from base 1. Material: peripheral blood. The rearrangement combines TRBV12-3 or TRBV12-4 with TRBJ2-1; TRBD2 is possibly the D segment (6 matching bases). The receptor comes from a man in his sixties or seventies with active COVID-19. The CDR3 reads as follows: CASNGLSNEQFF. The nucleotides are TGTGCCAGCAACGGACTATCCAATGAGCAGTTCTTC.